This T cell receptor (beta chain) came from a study of shared clonotypes between healthy human individuals. Study information: Plates per donor: three CD4 naive, three CD4 memory, two CD8 naive, one CD8 memory.

The CDR3 consists of 14 residues. Germline loops: CDR1 MDHEN, CDR2 SYDVKM. The V gene end was trimmed by 5 bases and the J gene end by 4 bases; junction bases not matched to a gene: 5. This clone occurred once. TCRdb keeps only in-frame clones here, not all; method: immunoSEQ multiplex PCR. The sample contains approximately 500,000 clones, 96% of which appear only once. The J gene is TRBJ2-7, the V gene TRBV28, with 10 bases fitting TRBD2. The TCR comes from a woman younger than 45 in good health. The material sequenced was naive CD4+ T cells sorted from blood. The subset: CD45RA+ positively selected. The CDR3 spells CASSDSSGSYEQYF. Here the CDR3 DNA reads TGTGCCAGCAGTGATTCTAGCGGGAGTTACGAGCAGTACTTC.